This entry features one T cell receptor (beta chain) sequence. What it binds is not known. The entry originates in a study of blood T cells in healthy people across ages. V lost 1 base, J lost 12 bases, and 2 bases stayed unmatched. Germline CDR1 reads KGHDR; CDR2 reads SFDVKD. The CDR3 loop spans 12 amino acids. With a J-beta primer mix and a sample-barcoded 5' primer, a second PCR ran about 7 to 11 cycles. All cDNA molecules were each tagged by a template-switch adaptor with 12 random nucleotides. TCRdb fed the 5' RACE reads into MiXCR, producing one record per CDR3 protein. This table holds around 1,600,000 distinct CDR3 sequences, approximately 43% found once. Whole-study findings and limits: In the absence of known donor CMV status, changes in expanded clonotypes were possibly confounded. Calculation of diversity from one million T cells yielded estimates considered to be underestimates.

The J gene is TRBJ2-1, the V gene TRBV24-1, with 7 bases fitting TRBD2. Sequences were obtained from blood. This sequence originates from a young woman in good health. The CDR3 spells CATSDLAGTQFF. The DNA for the CDR3 is TGTGCCACCAGTGATTTAGCGGGAACGCAGTTCTTC.